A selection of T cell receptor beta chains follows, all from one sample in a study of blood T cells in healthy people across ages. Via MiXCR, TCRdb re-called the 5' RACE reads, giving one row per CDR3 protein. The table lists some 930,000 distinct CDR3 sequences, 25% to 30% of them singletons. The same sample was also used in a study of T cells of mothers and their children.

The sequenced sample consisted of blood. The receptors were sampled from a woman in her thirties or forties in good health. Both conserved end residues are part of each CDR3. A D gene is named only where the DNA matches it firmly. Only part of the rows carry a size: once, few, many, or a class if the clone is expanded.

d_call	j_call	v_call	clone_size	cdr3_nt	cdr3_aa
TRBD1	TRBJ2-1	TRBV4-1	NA	TGCGCCAGCAGCCAGGACAGGCCAGCCTCCTTTGGGCATGAGCAGTTCTTC	CASSQDRPASFGHEQFF
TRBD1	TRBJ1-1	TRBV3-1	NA	TGTGCCAGCAGCCTCCGGGACAGGGGGCTAGTTGACACTGAAGCTTTCTTT	CASSLRDRGLVDTEAFF
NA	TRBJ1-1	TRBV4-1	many	TGCGCCAGCAGCCAGGACGCGAACACTGAAGCTTTCTTT	CASSQDANTEAFF
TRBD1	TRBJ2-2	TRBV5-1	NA	TGCGCCAGCAGCGCGGGACAGGGGAGCACCGGGGAGCTGTTTTTT	CASSAGQGSTGELFF
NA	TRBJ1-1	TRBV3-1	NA	TGTGCCAGCAGCCAAGTAGGGGGGGCGAACACTGAAGCTTTCTTT	CASSQVGGANTEAFF
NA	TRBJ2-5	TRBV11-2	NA	TGTGCCAGCAGCCGCCGGGGGAGTCAAGAGACCCAGTACTTC	CASSRRGSQETQYF
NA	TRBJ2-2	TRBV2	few	TGTGCCAGCAGTGAACCGGGCTTGAACTGGAACACCGGGGAGCTGTTTTTT	CASSEPGLNWNTGELFF
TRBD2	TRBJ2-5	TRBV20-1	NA	TGCAGTGCTATTTATAGCGGGGGCATGCAAGAGACCCAGTACTTC	CSAIYSGGMQETQYF
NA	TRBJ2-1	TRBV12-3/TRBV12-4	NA	TGTGCCAGCAGCCATCAAGGGGCCAGGTCGGTCGATGAGCAGTTCTTC	CASSHQGARSVDEQFF
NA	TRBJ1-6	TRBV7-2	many	TGTGCCAGCAGCTTACTCACACCTTCACCCCTCCACTTT	CASSLLTPSPLHF
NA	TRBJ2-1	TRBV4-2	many	TGTGCCAGCAGCCCCTCCTCGAGGGCTAGCCGGCCTGGTGAGCAGTTCTTC	CASSPSSRASRPGEQFF
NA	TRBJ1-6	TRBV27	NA	TGTGCCAGCAGTATTACCCGGGACAACAATTCACCCCTCCACTTT	CASSITRDNNSPLHF
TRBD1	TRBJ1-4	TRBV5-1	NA	TGCGCCAGCAGCCTGGGACAGGGGGAAAAACTGTTTTTT	CASSLGQGEKLFF
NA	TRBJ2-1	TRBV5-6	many	TGTGCCAGCAGCGGGGACGGGACGGCCTACAATGAGCAGTTCTTC	CASSGDGTAYNEQFF
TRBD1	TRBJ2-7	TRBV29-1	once	TGCAGCGTTGAAGATCGGGACAGAGTCTACGAGCAGTACTTC	CSVEDRDRVYEQYF
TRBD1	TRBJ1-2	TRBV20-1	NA	TGCAGTGCCGCAACGACAGGGGTTGGCTACACCTTC	CSAATTGVGYTF
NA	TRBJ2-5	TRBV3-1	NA	TGTGCCAGCAGCCTCACCACGGTCCAAGAGACCCAGTACTTC	CASSLTTVQETQYF
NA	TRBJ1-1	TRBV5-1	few	TGCGCCAGCAGCTTGTCCCCGAACAGGGTGAACACTGAAGCTTTCTTT	CASSLSPNRVNTEAFF
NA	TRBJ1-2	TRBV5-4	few	TGTGCCAGCAGCTTGGTCCGGGGCAGAAACTATGGCTACACCTTC	CASSLVRGRNYGYTF
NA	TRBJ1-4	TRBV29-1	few	TGCAGCGCGACATCGGCTAATGAAAAACTGTTTTTT	CSATSANEKLFF